This T cell receptor (beta chain) was sequenced in a study of cytomegalovirus exposure and HLA in healthy donors (dated by TCRdb to 2017 to 2019). Describing the broader study: In an earlier analysis of some 550 of the donors, under 300 Gb of sequence data and 100 million or so unique TCR beta sequences from about 179 million T cells were reported. The number of typed donors differed by locus: 629-630 for A, B, C, DRB1 and DQB1; approximately 540 for DQA1; around 580 for DPA1; and about 470 for DPB1. In addition to the first cohort of 500 to 850 subjects, a separate validation cohort of approximately 110 different subjects was used. HLA typing covered class I and class II loci at four-digit resolution. To decide whether each TCR beta V gene segment behaved as functional or pseudogenic, an earlier analysis of nearly 600 of the donors relied on high-throughput TCR beta sequencing. The genetic ancestry cluster associated with self-reported Caucasian donors included 81% of the approximately 430 genotyped donors. Among some 410 genotyped donors of the cohort, an average of approximately 240,000 unique TCR beta nucleotide sequences was sequenced per donor, of which 15% to 20% were non-productive. A later analysis re-examined previously published TCR beta repertoires from more than 650 donors and added high-resolution HLA genotyping to investigate patterns of TCR occurrence. The aim of the study was to test whether cataloging public T cell receptors could identify signatures of past pathogen exposure. A later genetic analysis used genome-wide SNP genotypes for about 65% of the 666 donors, treating that subset as a discovery cohort. Using immunosequencing, the study profiled T cell repertoires from around 680 subjects and related those repertoires to cytomegalovirus serostatus. Every repertoire in the discovery cohort had been generated on one and the same sequencing platform. Donor age, sex, ethnicity and CMV serostatus were collected together with the repertoire data. Five DR-DQ haplotypes were treated as single units for association and clustering because of strong linkage in the cohort. The later analysis used no new phenotypic data to find candidate immune exposures, relying instead on TCR beta sequences and their occurrence across donors. High-throughput TCR immunosequencing, statistical association of individual TCRs with disease status, and machine learning were combined to predict cytomegalovirus infection status. Around 330 gigabases of sequencing data and 70 million to 95 million unique TCR sequences made up an early release that covered 640 HLA-typed donors. The paper's findings and limits, for the study overall: A later analysis found that most CMV-associated TCR beta chains appeared HLA-restricted, with HLA associations seemingly driven largely by CMV exposure. In a later genetic analysis, a missense DCLRE1C variant was associated with V-gene and J-gene trimming of TCR beta chains, and the association was replicated in an independent cohort. In vitro tests confirmed that a few of the cytomegalovirus-associated TCR beta chains recognize cytomegalovirus antigens. In a later analysis, HLA-associated TCR beta chains showed more clonal expansion and lower generation probabilities than non-associated chains that were equally common. Immune exposure information for the cohort was limited to CMV serostatus. Because counts were too low, roughly 16 rarely observed V segments, including chromosome 9 orphons, were left out of the earlier analysis of about 620 of the donors. The classifier was reported to diagnose cytomegalovirus status with high specificity and sensitivity in both the original cohort and the validation cohort. Linkage disequilibrium might explain the correlated functional status among segregating V segments, but an unknown experimental factor could not be excluded. In an earlier analysis of 587 of the donors, most TCR beta V segments appeared in productive rearrangements about 87% or about 30% of the time, broadly matching IMGT annotations. At a false discovery rate of 0.05, a later analysis linked 15,000 to 20,000 TCR beta sequences to specific HLA alleles. Because HLA typing was unavailable for some donors at each locus, only the typed subset was used in association tests. The study listed 164 TCR beta chains as associated with cytomegalovirus. Some IMGT-functional V segments, including TRBV6-2 and TRBV6-3, could not be told apart with the 87-base-pair reads, so those segments were excluded. The sequencing pipeline was judged likely to have produced a cluster of highly shared sequence variants as a technical artifact. Presence/absence analyses assumed roughly uniform sequencing depth across donors, an assumption that may not hold. A later analysis reported that several top co-occurrence clusters appeared linked to parvovirus B19, influenza, CMV and Epstein-Barr virus. The authors suggested that the approach could potentially be extended to other disease states and immunological phenotypes. In a later analysis, TCR association rates were found to vary across HLA loci, with the most associated TCRs seen for DRB1 alleles and the fewest for HLA-C alleles. Assigning TCR associations to individual alleles was difficult when HLA alleles, especially DR and DQ, strongly co-occurred. A further reported finding was that TCR beta sequences accurately predicted the HLA-A and HLA-B alleles for most subjects in the first cohort. Across donors, most TCR sequences were observed very rarely, whereas some public TCRs were present in many individuals. In this cohort, only TCR beta chains were sequenced, and detectable features were limited by the absence of alpha or paired-chain data. In a later genetic analysis, fewer N-insertions in productive TCRs were reported among donors in an Asian-associated ancestry cluster than the roughly 640-donor mean.

The library relied on the immunoSEQ multiplex PCR assay. A mixture of 60 forward primers for TCR Vbeta segments and 13 reverse primers for TCR Jbeta segments was used in the multiplex PCR. A multiplex PCR assay on genomic DNA amplified the CDR3 region of rearranged TCR beta genes. Amplified TCR beta libraries were sequenced as 87-base-pair reads on the Illumina HiSeq System. The original methods were these. Across the 600 to 700 repertoires, a later analysis counted some 80 million unique TCR beta chains, 9.5 million to 13 million of which were shared by at least two donors. A nearest-neighbor algorithm error-corrected the raw reads and collapsed the reads into unique sequences, merging closely related sequences to remove PCR and sequencing errors. V, D and J gene segments were assigned by aligning CDR3 sequences to IMGT reference sequences. For a sequence to be retained, at least a six-nucleotide match to both a V gene segment and a J gene segment was required. Rearrangements were classified as productive when the CDR3 lacked stop codons and remained in frame with V and J, and all other rearrangements were classified as non-productive. Following IMGT convention, CDR3 was defined as the stretch from the second conserved V-encoded cysteine up to the conserved J-encoded phenylalanine. The earlier analysis of about 620 of the donors excluded sequences that lacked an unambiguous match to a single V gene segment. An earlier analysis of 450 to 650 of the donors called V segments functional above 56.7% productive rearrangements and segregating when the between-donor standard deviation exceeded 5%. A statistical classification framework was built for diagnosing cytomegalovirus status from the catalog of TCR beta chain sequences. In a later analysis, V and J genes were assigned by comparing TCR nucleotide sequences against IMGT/GENE-DB human TR gene sequences. In a later analysis, CDR3 sequences and most-parsimonious VDJ recombination scenarios were assigned using the TCRdist pipeline. In a later analysis, each TCR beta chain was defined by its CDR3 amino acid sequence together with its V-gene family, and reads lacking a unique V-gene family were excluded. To address suspected cross-contamination and a sequencing artifact, a later analysis removed several hundred highly shared, low-generation-probability nucleotide sequences. In a later analysis, a clonal expansion index was calculated for each public chain from normalized within-repertoire ranks of inferred template counts. In a later analysis, generation probabilities were computed using a VDJ recombination model fitted to out-of-frame rearrangements, and the results were checked against IGoR. In a later analysis, hypergeometric tests were used to score TCR-TCR, TCR-HLA and TCR-CMV co-occurrence, with a repertoire-size bias correction applied to TCR pairs. False discovery rates were estimated in a later analysis by permuting HLA or CMV assignments 20 times. In a later analysis, co-occurring TCRs were grouped using DBSCAN, and TCRdist sequence similarity was added for clustering within HLA-allele-positive subsets. For co-occurrence clustering, repertoires with fewer than 30,000 or more than 120,000 public chains were excluded, along with several repertoires with anomalous nucleotide sharing. TCRdb retrieved this table from immuneACCESS and kept in-frame rearrangements only. Not all clones are present; in checked studies, unresolved V genes account for under half, and no reason is known for the remainder. The V and J calls and clone size were taken over from that table, and D and trimming were inferred from the DNA. In this sample the table shows some 200,000 clones, less than 85% of which occur a single time. The top ten clonotypes cover 0.6% to 0.65% of the sample.

The cohort was made up of several hundred healthy bone marrow donors. Cohort members were all nominally healthy when sampled, although unrecorded immune exposures were likely present. The donor was CMV seronegative and was included in the group of hundreds of seronegative cohort members. A peripheral blood sample was collected from each donor, and TCR beta sequencing was performed on peripheral blood mononuclear cells. The Qiagen DNeasy Blood Extraction Kit was used to extract genomic DNA from the blood cell samples. Taken from cysteine to phenylalanine, the CDR3 has 15 residues. Kept here is only the CDR3 DNA, which spans 45 bases and is read in frame from base 1. As encoded in the germline V gene, CDR1 is SQVTM while CDR2 is ANQGSEA. V has 4 bases trimmed and J has 14 bases trimmed; junction bases matching no gene number 19. With regard to this clone: The antigen it binds to is not known. Base qualities are not at hand, and no much larger clone is one base apart.

Material for sequencing was PBMCs. The sequence links TRBV29-1 to TRBJ2-1, with 8 bases aligning to TRBD2. This clonotype was sampled from a man aged 18 to 29 in good health and CMV-seronegative. In nucleotide form, the sequence is TGCAGCGTTGCACCGCAGGGGACTAGTTTGTCCGTCGAGTTCTTC. It specifies CSVAPQGTSLSVEFF.